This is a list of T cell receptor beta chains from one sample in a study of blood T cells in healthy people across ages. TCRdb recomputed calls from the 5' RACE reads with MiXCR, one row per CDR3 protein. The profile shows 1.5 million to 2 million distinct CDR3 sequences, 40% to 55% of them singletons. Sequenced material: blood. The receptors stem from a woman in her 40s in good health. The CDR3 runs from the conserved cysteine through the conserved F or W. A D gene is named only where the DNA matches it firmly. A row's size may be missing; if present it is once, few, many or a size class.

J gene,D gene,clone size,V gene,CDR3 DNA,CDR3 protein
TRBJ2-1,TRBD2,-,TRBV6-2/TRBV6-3,TGTGCCAGCAGTTCGGGGACTAGCGGGGACAGCTCCTACAATGAGCAGTTCTTC,CASSSGTSGDSSYNEQFF
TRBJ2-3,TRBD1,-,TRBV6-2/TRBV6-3,TGTGCCAGCGCTCGGACAGGGAACACAGATACGCAGTATTTT,CASARTGNTDTQYF
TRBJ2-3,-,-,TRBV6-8,TGTGCCAGCAGTCACGGGGGGCCGGGAGATACGCAGTATTTT,CASSHGGPGDTQYF
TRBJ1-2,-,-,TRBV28,TGTGCCAGTTCCCCAGGAAAGGTCTATGGCTACACCTTC,CASSPGKVYGYTF
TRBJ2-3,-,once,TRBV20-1,TGCAGTGGGGCACGTGGGTCCACAGATACGCAGTATTTT,CSGARGSTDTQYF
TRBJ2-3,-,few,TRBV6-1,TGTGCCAGCAGCCCGACGAGAAAAGATACGCAGTATTTT,CASSPTRKDTQYF
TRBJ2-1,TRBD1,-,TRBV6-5,TGTGCCAGCAGAGGGACAGGGGGTTTAGGCAATGAGCAGTTCTTC,CASRGTGGLGNEQFF
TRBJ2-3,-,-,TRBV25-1,TGTGCCAGCAGTGACCTCTGGGCAGATACGCAGTATTTT,CASSDLWADTQYF
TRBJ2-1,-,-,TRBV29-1,TGCAGCGTTGAAGATACTAACGGGAGCTCCTACAATGAGCAGTTCTTC,CSVEDTNGSSYNEQFF
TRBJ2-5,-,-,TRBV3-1,TGTGCCAGCAGCCAAAAGGGGGAAGTCCTTTGGGAGACCCAGTACTTC,CASSQKGEVLWETQYF
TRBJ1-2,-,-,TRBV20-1,TGCAGTGCTTTAAGGGGGGCTAACTATGGCTACACCTTC,CSALRGANYGYTF
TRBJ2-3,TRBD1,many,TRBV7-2,TGTGCCAGCAGCCCCGACAGGGCTAGCACAGATACGCAGTATTTT,CASSPDRASTDTQYF
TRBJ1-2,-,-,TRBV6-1,TGTGCCAGCCTCTCGGACAAATACTATGGCTACACCTTC,CASLSDKYYGYTF
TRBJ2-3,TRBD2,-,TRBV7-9,TGTGCCAGCAGCCCCGGACTAGTTGGCGGGACAGATACGCAGTATTTT,CASSPGLVGGTDTQYF
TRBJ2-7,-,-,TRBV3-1,TGTGCCAGCAGCCAAGGACCTGATCCGGGGGCGCAGTACGAGCAGTACTTC,CASSQGPDPGAQYEQYF
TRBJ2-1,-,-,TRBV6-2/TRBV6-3,TGTGCCAGCAGTTACTTTGGAGTACAAGAGACCCAGTTCTTC,CASSYFGVQETQFF
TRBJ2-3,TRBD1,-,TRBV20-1,TGCAGTGCTGTCCAGGGGGCGCTTACAGATACGCAGTATTTT,CSAVQGALTDTQYF
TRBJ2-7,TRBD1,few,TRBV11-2,TGTGCCAGCAGCTCGACGGCGGAGACAGGGCTTACCTACGAGCAGTACTTC,CASSSTAETGLTYEQYF
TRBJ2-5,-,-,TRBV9,TGTGCCAGCAGCGTAGGGGGGTGGCAGAAAGAGACCCAGTACTTC,CASSVGGWQKETQYF
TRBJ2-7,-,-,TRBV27,TGTGCCAGCAGTTCTGTCGAGTCCGGCGGAGCCTACGAGCAGTACTTC,CASSSVESGGAYEQYF
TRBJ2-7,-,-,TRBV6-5,TGTGCCAGCAGTTACGGTCAGCGCGCGGGATACGAGCAGTACTTC,CASSYGQRAGYEQYF
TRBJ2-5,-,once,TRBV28,TGTGCCAGCAGTTTATGGGGTGGGGTGACCCAGTACTTC,CASSLWGGVTQYF
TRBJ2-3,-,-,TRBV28,TGTGCCAGCAGTCCCCGGACAGGCTGGGGGGGTACGCAGTATTTT,CASSPRTGWGGTQYF
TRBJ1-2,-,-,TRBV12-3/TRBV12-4,TGTGCCAGCACCCAAGAGGGACCTAACTATGGCTACACCTTC,CASTQEGPNYGYTF
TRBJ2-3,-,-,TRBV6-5,TGTGCCAGCAGTTCCTCCTACAGTGTGTGGACAGATACGCAGTATTTT,CASSSSYSVWTDTQYF
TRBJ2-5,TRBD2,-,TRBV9,TGTGCCAGCAGCGACGGGACTAGCGGGGGGGGGTACCAAGAGACCCAGTACTTC,CASSDGTSGGGYQETQYF
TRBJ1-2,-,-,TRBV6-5,TGTGCCAGCAGTTACGAAGGGCTCTATGGCTACACCTTC,CASSYEGLYGYTF
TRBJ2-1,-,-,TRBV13,TGTGCCAGCAGCTTAGGCGGGGGAGTTGAGACCCAGTTCTTC,CASSLGGGVETQFF
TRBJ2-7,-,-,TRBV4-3,TGCGCCAGCAGCCAAGAACTAAGACTCGGGGAGCAGTACTTC,CASSQELRLGEQYF
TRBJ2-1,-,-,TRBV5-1,TGCGCCAGCAGCTTGGGGCACGGCTTCGGCTACAATGAGCAGTTCTTC,CASSLGHGFGYNEQFF
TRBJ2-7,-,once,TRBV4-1,TGCGCCAGCAGCCAACAGGACGGCTACGAGCAGTACTTC,CASSQQDGYEQYF
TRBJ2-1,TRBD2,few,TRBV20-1,TGCAGTGCTCCAGACCGTAGCGGGGGGGCAGGTGGCTACAATGAGCAGTTCTTC,CSAPDRSGGAGGYNEQFF
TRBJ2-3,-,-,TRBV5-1,TGCGCCAGCAGCACAAAGCCGGGACTGGGGGCAGATACGCAGTATTTT,CASSTKPGLGADTQYF
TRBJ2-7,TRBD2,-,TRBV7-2,TGTGCCAGCAGCTTAGCTAGCGGGGTAACCTACGAGCAGTACTTC,CASSLASGVTYEQYF
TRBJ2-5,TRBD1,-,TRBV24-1,TGTGCCACCAGTGATGGGCGGACAGGGCTCCAAGAGACCCAGTACTTC,CATSDGRTGLQETQYF
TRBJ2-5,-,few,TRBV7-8,TGTGCCAGCAGCCCCGTGGGCTATCTGGAGACCCAGTACTTC,CASSPVGYLETQYF
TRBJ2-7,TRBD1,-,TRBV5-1,TGCGCCAGCAGCTTGCGGACAGGAGCTACCTACGAGCAGTACTTC,CASSLRTGATYEQYF
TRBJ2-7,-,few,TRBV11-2,TGTGCCAGCAGCTTGGGCAGTATGTTAGCCTACGAGCAGTACTTC,CASSLGSMLAYEQYF
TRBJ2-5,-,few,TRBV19,TGTGCCAGTAGATGGACGGAGGAGGAGACCCAGTACTTC,CASRWTEEETQYF
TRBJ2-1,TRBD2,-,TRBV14,TGTGCCAGCAGCCACGGGACTAGCGGCTCCTACAATGAGCAGTTCTTC,CASSHGTSGSYNEQFF
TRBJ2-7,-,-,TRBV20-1,TGCAGTGCTAGTGGGGGACTCTCCGTCTACGAGCAGTACTTC,CSASGGLSVYEQYF
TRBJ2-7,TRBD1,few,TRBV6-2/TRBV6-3,TGTGCCAGCAGTTACGGGACAGGGGTTCGCGAGCAGTACTTC,CASSYGTGVREQYF